What follows are 7 T cell receptor beta chains derived from one specimen sequenced in a study of blood T cell repertoires in COVID-19. TCRdb's copy holds only in-frame clones and misses some; the assay was immunoSEQ multiplex PCR. The sample carries about 75,000 clones, about nine tenths recorded once. Sequencing used peripheral blood. All receptors derive from a human donor in a cohort sampled during active COVID-19.

The chain combines TRBV29-1 with TRBJ2-3; possible D gene TRBD2, 5 bases. The germline V gene has CDR1 SQVTM and CDR2 ANQGSEA. Trimming cost V 4 bases and J 1 base, with 12 bases left between them. The CDR3 loop spans 14 amino acids. CDR3 sequence (DNA): TGCAGCGTTGCGCCCGATAGCGGCACAGATACGCAGTATTTT. Protein product: CSVAPDSGTDTQYF.

This clone was recorded once. The chain joins TRBV6-4 to TRBJ2-7, with D perhaps matching TRBD1 (6 bases). Trimming shortened V by 5 bases and J by 1 base, and 12 bases separated the two germline ends. This CDR3 contains 14 residues. From germline, CDR1 is MRHNA and CDR2 SNTAGT. The CDR3 sequence: CASSPEDSSYEQYF. The CDR3 nucleotides read TGTGCCAGCAGTCCAGAGGACAGTTCCTACGAGCAGTACTTC.

The chain couples TRBV4-3 to TRBJ1-4, with 8 bases aligning to TRBD1. Germline CDR1 is LGHNA and CDR2 is YSLEER. The CDR3 is made up of 15 amino acids. The J segment lost 6 bases and the V segment lost 3 bases, leaving 6 bases of the junction unmatched. The CDR3 spells CASSHGRTGYEKLFF. The CDR3 nucleotides are TGCGCCAGCAGCCACGGTCGGACAGGGTATGAAAAACTGTTTTTT.

This clone was seen a few times. The CDR3 spells CASSYSVRGSSPLHF. CDR3 coding DNA: TGTGCCAGCAGTTACTCCGTCAGGGGAAGTTCACCCCTCCACTTT. The chain uses TRBV6-2 or TRBV6-3 and TRBJ1-6; D is perhaps TRBD1 (6 bases). This CDR3 has 15 residues. Germline CDR1 MNHEY, CDR2 SVGEGT. Trimming took off 0 bases at V and 9 bases at J, with 12 bases between the two ends.

This rearrangement joins TRBV6-2 or TRBV6-3 to TRBJ2-5; 13 bases are shared with TRBD2. The V segment lost 5 bases and the J segment 5 bases; nucleotides outside the gene matches: 8. Germline V gives CDR1 MNHEY, CDR2 SVGEGT. The CDR3 spans 16 residues. The DNA for the CDR3 is TGTGCCAGCAGTGCGTGGACTAGCGGGGGTGCGGAGACCCAGTACTTC. Translating it yields CASSAWTSGGAETQYF.

V gene TRBV5-1 combines with J gene TRBJ2-1; tentatively, D is TRBD2 (5 bases). Germline loops: CDR1 SGHRS, CDR2 YFSETQ. The CDR3 covers 13 residues. The V end lost 3 bases, the J end lost 8 bases, and 12 bases lay between the germline ends. CDR3 bases: TGCGCCAGCAGCTCCCTAGGAGGCGATGAGCAGTTCTTC. Its protein is CASSSLGGDEQFF.

V usage is TRBV28 and J usage is TRBJ1-5, with TRBD1 matching 8 bases. Germline trimming cut 6 bases from V and 7 bases from J; bases unmatched to any gene: 8. Germline V lookup: CDR1 MDHEN, CDR2 SYDVKM. This CDR3 comprises 14 residues. CDR3 sequence (DNA): TGTGCCAGCAGAAGACAGGGGTCCGGGCAGCCCCAGCATTTT. It encodes CASRRQGSGQPQHF. The full variable domain, in which reference TRBV28 and TRBJ1-5 provide the parts outside the CDR3, is DVKVTQSSRYLVKRTGEKVFLECVQDMDHENMFWYRQDPGLGLRLIYFSYDVKMKEKGDIPEGYSVSREKKERFSLILESASTNQTSMYLCASRRQGSGQPQHFGDGTRLSIL.